Listed below are T cell receptor beta chains from one sample, sequenced in a study of OX40 agonist ivuxolimab in advanced cancers. TCRdb's copy holds only in-frame clones and misses some; the assay was immunoSEQ multiplex PCR. The sample has fewer than 80,000 clones, more than 70% seen once. The material sequenced was CD4+ or CD8+ T cells sorted from blood, taken in a trial of the OX40 agonist ivuxolimab. Receptor source: an adult with an advanced solid tumor such as melanoma, head and neck, liver or kidney cancer. Each CDR3 is given without its conserved first and last residue. Some rows have no size entry. The others give once, few or many, or a class for an expanded clone.

v_gene | abundance | CDR3aa
TRBV5-1 | . | ASRRNNEQF
TRBV10-1 | . | ASSEAGVLSQY
TRBV28 | . | ASSSGQVSLPQH
TRBV6-1 | few | ASSGGWDQPQH
TRBV18 | once | ASSAYQEKLF
TRBV5-8 | . | ASSPGTGGDNEQF
TRBV28 | . | ASSQSWAVWRAF
TRBV15 | . | ATSGPTGTGWRNQPQH
TRBV18 | . | ASSPVLGSNQPQH
TRBV6-1 | . | ASSGDRGLGNQPQH
TRBV19 | . | ASSMFDRAGNTIY
TRBV11-2 | . | ASSLVLNQPQH
TRBV6-1 | . | ASSDGTGKNIQY
TRBV10-3 | . | AISDGPGEDQPQH
TRBV4-1 | . | ASTRSWSQRNEQF
TRBV7-9 | . | ASSVGQHYEQY
TRBV5-4 | . | ASSSTGGRTDTQY
TRBV7-8 | . | ATAGQGHNTGELF
TRBV27 | . | ATRERPGIPSYNSPLH
TRBV5-6 | . | ASSFNMMINTEAF
TRBV2 | . | ASSLGQGVDNEQF
TRBV6-1 | . | ASSEDRGWQPQH
TRBV27 | . | ASSPRTGLGEKLF
TRBV7-3 | . | ASSFQGDTEAF
TRBV7-2 | . | ASSSRQGSYGYT
TRBV6-1 | . | ASRRDRGLSQPQH
TRBV6-5 | . | ASSYSEGTEAF
TRBV5-1 | . | ASSLIGADTEAF
TRBV10-3 | few | AIREGPLDSNQPQH
TRBV14 | few | ASSQVSGTGGYGYT
TRBV11-2 | . | ASSPALRGLKVRDTQY
TRBV7-8 | . | ASSLAGGSYEQY
TRBV5-1 | . | ASSLGATSGELF
TRBV5-1 | once | ASSLGRGETQY
TRBV5-1 | . | ASSRGGGASYEQY
TRBV2 | . | ASSVATTGELF
TRBV6-1 | . | ASSERYDRADQPQH
TRBV30 | . | AWNPLAGGYNEQF
TRBV7-9 | . | ASSLAGSTDTQY
TRBV6-5 | . | ASSPGRTLQY
TRBV5-4 | . | ASSLAVSTDTQY
TRBV7-2 | . | ASSSRTTTYEQY
TRBV5-1 | . | ASSLPAGPSQVSYEQY
TRBV25-1 | once | ASSASGGADTQY
TRBV11-2 | . | ASSLRQGWNYGYT
TRBV21-1 | . | ASIPPKGAYGYT
TRBV5-1 | . | ASSLAGPDTDTQY
TRBV2 | . | ASSGPLLNTIY
TRBV28 | . | ASRFREGAMNTEAF
TRBV9 | . | ASSVDTGRNQPQH
TRBV18 | . | ASSLGQGESYEQY
TRBV6-5 | few | ASSSLGQHPTGELF
TRBV15 | . | ATSRVKVVDTQY
TRBV10-3 | . | AISGGLAGGGELF
TRBV9 | few | ASSRSGGDEKLF
TRBV30 | . | AWSTQMAYEQY
TRBV11-2 | . | ASSPGTSGQETQY
TRBV6-5 | . | ASSSTFGANVLT
TRBV13 | once | ASSLRQDNSPLH